These 2 T cell receptor beta chains share one sample of origin, sequenced in a study of OX40 agonist ivuxolimab in advanced cancers. Assay: immunoSEQ multiplex PCR; the TCRdb copy retains only in-frame clones and omits some. The data show about 14,000 clones, with roughly 87% seen just once and 67% held by the top ten. This sample comprised CD4+ or CD8+ T cells sorted from blood, obtained in a trial of the OX40 agonist ivuxolimab. The receptor set was obtained from an adult with an advanced solid tumor such as melanoma, head and neck, liver or kidney cancer.

The chain joins TRBV4-3 to TRBJ2-7, with TRBD1 matching 12 bases. The CDR3 is made up of 15 amino acids. J lost 2 bases, V lost 3 bases, and 2 bases had no gene match. The germline gives CDR1 LGHNA, CDR2 YSLEER. CDR3 sequence reads: CASSHGTGGPYEQYF. The CDR3 nucleotides are TGCGCCAGCAGCCACGGGACAGGGGGCCCCTACGAGCAGTACTTC.

V usage is TRBV15 and J usage is TRBJ2-2; 7 bases map to TRBD2. V was clipped by 4 bases and J by 3 bases; unmatched bases: 8. CDR1 LNHNV and CDR2 YYDKDF come from the germline V gene (reference sequence). The CDR3 is 16 amino acids. Here the CDR3 reads CATSTRLRGDTGELFF. As DNA, the CDR3 is TGTGCCACCAGCACCCGACTCCGGGGGGACACCGGGGAGCTGTTTTTT.